This T cell receptor (beta chain) stems from a study of blood T cell repertoires in COVID-19. Whole-study context: COVID-19 samples, acute and convalescent, were from the United States, Italy and Spain. PBMCs, B-cell-depleted T cells, or T cells were the source of the cDNA or gDNA that made up the material.

Seattle-derived patients entered the study during active infection and were followed longitudinally. This clone has a handful of counts. With 5 bases clipped from V and 2 bases from J, the junction kept 5 bases outside the gene matches. The CDR3 extends over 14 amino acids. Germline CDR1 is SGHRS and CDR2 is YFSETQ. Here immunoSEQ multiplex PCR was the method, and the copy in TCRdb shows in-frame clones only, minus some. The sample contains about 200,000 clones, roughly 85% of which appear only once. Sample: peripheral blood. This TCR derives from a woman between 65 and 79 years old with COVID-19, enrolled during active disease. V gene TRBV5-1 combines with J gene TRBJ1-2; 8 bases line up with TRBD1. CDR3 in DNA: TGCGCCAGCAGTCGGGACAGGCCCAACTATGGCTACACCTTC. Translated: CASSRDRPNYGYTF.